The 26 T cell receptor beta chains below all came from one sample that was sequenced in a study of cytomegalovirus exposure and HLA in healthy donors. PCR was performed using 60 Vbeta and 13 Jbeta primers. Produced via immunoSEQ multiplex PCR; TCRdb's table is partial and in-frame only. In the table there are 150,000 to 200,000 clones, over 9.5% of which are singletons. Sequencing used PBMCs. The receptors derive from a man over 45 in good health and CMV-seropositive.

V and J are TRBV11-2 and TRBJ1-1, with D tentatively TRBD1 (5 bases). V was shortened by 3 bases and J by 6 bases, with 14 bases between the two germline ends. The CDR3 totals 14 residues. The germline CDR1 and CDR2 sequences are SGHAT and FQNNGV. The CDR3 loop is CASSFGQGSSEAFF. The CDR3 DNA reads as TGTGCCAGCAGCTTTGGGCAGGGCTCGTCTGAAGCTTTCTTT. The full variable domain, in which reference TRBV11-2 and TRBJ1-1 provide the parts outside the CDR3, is EAGVAQSPRYKIIEKRQSVAFWCNPISGHATLYWYQQILGQGPKLLIQFQNNGVVDDSQLPKDRFSAERLKGVDSTLKIQPAKLEDSAVYLCASSFGQGSSEAFFGQGTRLTVV.

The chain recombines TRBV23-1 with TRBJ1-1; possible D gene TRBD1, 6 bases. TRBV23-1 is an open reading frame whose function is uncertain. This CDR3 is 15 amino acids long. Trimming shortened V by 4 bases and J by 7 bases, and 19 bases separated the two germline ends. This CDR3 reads CASSRPSRGAGEAFF. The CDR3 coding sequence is TGCGCCAGCAGTCGGCCATCACGGGGGGCTGGTGAAGCTTTCTTT.

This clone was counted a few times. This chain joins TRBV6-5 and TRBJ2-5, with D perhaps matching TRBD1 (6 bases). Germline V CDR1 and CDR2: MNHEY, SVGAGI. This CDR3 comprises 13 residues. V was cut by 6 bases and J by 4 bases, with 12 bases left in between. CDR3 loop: CASRETGRETQYF. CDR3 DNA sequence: TGTGCCAGCAGGGAAACAGGGCGAGAGACCCAGTACTTC.

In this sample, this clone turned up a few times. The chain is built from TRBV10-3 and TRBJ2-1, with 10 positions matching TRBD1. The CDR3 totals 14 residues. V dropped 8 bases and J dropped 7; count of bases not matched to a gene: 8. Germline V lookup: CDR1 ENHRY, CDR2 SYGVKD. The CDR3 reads CAIQGQGVSNEQFF. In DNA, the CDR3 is TGTGCCATCCAAGGACAGGGGGTATCGAATGAGCAGTTCTTC.

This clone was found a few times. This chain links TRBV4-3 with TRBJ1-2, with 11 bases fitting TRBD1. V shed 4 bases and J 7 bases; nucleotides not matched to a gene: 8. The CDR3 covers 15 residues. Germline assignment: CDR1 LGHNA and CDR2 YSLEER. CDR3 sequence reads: CASSPEDRGPFGYTF. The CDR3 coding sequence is TGCGCCAGCAGCCCAGAGGACAGGGGGCCGTTTGGCTACACCTTC.

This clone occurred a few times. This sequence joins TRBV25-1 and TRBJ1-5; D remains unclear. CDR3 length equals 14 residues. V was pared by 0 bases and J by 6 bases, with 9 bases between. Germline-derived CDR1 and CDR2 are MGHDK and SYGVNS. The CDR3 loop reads CASSEYGQFQPQHF. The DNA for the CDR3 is TGTGCCAGCAGTGAATATGGGCAGTTTCAGCCCCAGCATTTT. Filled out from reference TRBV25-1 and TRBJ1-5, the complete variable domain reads EADIYQTPRYLVIGTGKKITLECSQTMGHDKMYWYQQDPGMELHLIHYSYGVNSTEKGDLSSESTVSRIRTEHFPLTLESARPSHTSQYLCASSEYGQFQPQHFGDGTRLSIL.

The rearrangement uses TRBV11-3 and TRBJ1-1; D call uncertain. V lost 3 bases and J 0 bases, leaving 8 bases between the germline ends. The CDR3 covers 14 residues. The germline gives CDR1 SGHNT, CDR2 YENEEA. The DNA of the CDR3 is TGTGCCAGCAGCTTTGAGGCCATGAACACTGAAGCTTTCTTT. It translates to CASSFEAMNTEAFF.

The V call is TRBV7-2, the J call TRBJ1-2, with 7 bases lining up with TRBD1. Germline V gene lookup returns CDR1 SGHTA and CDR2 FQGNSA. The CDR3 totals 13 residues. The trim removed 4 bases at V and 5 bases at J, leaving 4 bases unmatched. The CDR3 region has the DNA TGTGCCAGCAGCTCAAGGGACAGTTATGGCTACACCTTC. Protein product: CASSSRDSYGYTF. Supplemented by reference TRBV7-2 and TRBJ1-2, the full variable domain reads GAGVSQSPSNKVTEKGKDVELRCDPISGHTALYWYRQSLGQGLEFLIYFQGNSAPDKSGLPSDRFSAERTGGSVSTLTIQRTQQEDSAVYLCASSSRDSYGYTFGSGTRLTVV.

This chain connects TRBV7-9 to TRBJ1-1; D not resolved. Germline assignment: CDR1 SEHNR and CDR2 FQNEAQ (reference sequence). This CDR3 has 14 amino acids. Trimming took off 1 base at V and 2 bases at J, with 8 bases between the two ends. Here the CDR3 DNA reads TGTGCCAGCAGCTTAGTGGCGGCAAACACTGAAGCTTTCTTT. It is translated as CASSLVAANTEAFF.

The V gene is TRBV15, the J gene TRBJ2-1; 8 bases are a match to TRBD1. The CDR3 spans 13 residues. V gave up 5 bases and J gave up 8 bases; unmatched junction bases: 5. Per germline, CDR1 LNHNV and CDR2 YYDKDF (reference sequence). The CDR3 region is CATSSGQGYEQFF. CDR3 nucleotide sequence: TGTGCCACCAGCTCCGGACAGGGTTATGAGCAGTTCTTC.

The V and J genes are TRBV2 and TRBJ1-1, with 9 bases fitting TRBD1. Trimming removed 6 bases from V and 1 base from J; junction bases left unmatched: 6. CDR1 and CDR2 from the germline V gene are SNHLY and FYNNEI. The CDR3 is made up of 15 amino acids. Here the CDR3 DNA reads TGTGCCAGCAGGGGGGGGACAGGGAGGAACACTGAAGCTTTCTTT. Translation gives CASRGGTGRNTEAFF.

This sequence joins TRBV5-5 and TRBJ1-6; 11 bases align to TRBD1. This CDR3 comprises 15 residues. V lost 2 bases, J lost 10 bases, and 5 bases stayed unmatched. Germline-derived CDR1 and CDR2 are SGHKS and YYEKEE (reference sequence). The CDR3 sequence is CASSFGQGAQSPLHF. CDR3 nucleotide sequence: TGTGCCAGCAGCTTCGGACAGGGGGCTCAATCACCCCTCCACTTT.

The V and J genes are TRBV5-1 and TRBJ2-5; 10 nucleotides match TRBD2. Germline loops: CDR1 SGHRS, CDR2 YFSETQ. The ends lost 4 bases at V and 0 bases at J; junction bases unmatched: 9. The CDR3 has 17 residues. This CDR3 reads CASSGRGLAGDQETQYF. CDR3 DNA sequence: TGCGCCAGCAGCGGGAGGGGGCTAGCGGGGGACCAAGAGACCCAGTACTTC.

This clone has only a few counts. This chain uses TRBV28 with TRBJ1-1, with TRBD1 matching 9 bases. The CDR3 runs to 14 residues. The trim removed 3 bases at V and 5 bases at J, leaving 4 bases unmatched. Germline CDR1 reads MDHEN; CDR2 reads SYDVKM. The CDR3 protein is CASSLTGGWTEAFF. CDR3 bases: TGTGCCAGCAGTTTGACAGGGGGGTGGACTGAAGCTTTCTTT.

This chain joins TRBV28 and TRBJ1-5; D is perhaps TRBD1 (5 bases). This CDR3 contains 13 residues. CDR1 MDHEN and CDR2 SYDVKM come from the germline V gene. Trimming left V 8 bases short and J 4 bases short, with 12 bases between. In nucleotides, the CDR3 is TGTGCCAGCCAAGGGGTAAGGAATCAGCCCCAGCATTTT. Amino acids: CASQGVRNQPQHF.

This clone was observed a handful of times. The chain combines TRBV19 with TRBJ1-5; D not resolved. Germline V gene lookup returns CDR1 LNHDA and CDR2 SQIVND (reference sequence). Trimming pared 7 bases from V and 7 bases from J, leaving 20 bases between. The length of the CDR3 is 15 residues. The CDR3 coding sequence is TGTGCCAGTACCCCCGAGGCCGGGGTTGGGCAGCCCCAGCATTTT. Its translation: CASTPEAGVGQPQHF.

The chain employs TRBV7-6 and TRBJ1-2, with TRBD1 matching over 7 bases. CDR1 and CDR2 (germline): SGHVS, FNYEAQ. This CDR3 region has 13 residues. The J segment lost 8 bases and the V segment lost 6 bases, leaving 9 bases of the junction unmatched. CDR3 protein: CASSQGGALGYTF. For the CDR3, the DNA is TGTGCCAGCAGTCAAGGGGGCGCGTTGGGCTACACCTTC.

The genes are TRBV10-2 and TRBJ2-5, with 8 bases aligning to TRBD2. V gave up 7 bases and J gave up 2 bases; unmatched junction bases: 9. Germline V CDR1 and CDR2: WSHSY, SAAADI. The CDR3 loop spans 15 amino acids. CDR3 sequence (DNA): TGCGCCAGCAAAGGAGCGGGGGTAAGGCAAGAGACCCAGTACTTC. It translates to CASKGAGVRQETQYF.

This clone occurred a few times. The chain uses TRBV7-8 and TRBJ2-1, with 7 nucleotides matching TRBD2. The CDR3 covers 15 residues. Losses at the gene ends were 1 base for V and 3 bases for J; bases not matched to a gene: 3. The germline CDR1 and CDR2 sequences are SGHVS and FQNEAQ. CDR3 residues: CASSLGGGFYNEQFF. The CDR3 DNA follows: TGTGCCAGCAGCTTAGGGGGGGGGTTCTACAATGAGCAGTTCTTC.

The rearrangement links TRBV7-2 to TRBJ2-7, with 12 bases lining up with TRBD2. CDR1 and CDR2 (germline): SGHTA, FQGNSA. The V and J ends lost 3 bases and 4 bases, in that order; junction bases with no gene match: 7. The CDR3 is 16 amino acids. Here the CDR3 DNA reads TGTGCCAGCAGCTTTTCTAGCGGGGGGGTAAATTACGAGCAGTACTTC. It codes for CASSFSSGGVNYEQYF. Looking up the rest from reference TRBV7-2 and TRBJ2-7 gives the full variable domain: GAGVSQSPSNKVTEKGKDVELRCDPISGHTALYWYRQSLGQGLEFLIYFQGNSAPDKSGLPSDRFSAERTGGSVSTLTIQRTQQEDSAVYLCASSFSSGGVNYEQYFGPGTRLTVT.

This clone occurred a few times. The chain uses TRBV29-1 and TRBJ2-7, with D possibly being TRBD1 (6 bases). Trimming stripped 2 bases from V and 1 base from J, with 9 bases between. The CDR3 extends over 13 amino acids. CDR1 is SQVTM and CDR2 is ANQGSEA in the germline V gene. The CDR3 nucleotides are TGCAGCGTTGAAAAGGGACAATCCTACGAGCAGTACTTC. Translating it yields CSVEKGQSYEQYF.

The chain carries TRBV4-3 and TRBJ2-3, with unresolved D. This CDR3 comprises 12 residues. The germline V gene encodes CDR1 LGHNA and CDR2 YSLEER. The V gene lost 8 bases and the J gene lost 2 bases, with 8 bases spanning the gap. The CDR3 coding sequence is TGCGCCAGCTCCCAAAACACAGATACGCAGTATTTT. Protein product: CASSQNTDTQYF.

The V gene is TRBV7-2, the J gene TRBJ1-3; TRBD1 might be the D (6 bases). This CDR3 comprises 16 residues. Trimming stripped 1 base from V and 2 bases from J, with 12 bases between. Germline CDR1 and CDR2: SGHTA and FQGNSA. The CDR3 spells CASSLVAGATGNTIYF. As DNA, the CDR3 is TGTGCCAGCAGCTTAGTGGCGGGGGCAACTGGAAACACCATATATTTT.

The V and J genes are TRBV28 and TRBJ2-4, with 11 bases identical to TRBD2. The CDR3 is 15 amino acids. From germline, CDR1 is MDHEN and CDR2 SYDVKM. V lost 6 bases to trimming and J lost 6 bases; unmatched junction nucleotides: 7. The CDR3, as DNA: TGTGCCAGCAGCGTAGCGGGGGGGAGGTTAAACATTCAGTACTTC. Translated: CASSVAGGRLNIQYF. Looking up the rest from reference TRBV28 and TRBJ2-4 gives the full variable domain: DVKVTQSSRYLVKRTGEKVFLECVQDMDHENMFWYRQDPGLGLRLIYFSYDVKMKEKGDIPEGYSVSREKKERFSLILESASTNQTSMYLCASSVAGGRLNIQYFGAGTRLSVL.

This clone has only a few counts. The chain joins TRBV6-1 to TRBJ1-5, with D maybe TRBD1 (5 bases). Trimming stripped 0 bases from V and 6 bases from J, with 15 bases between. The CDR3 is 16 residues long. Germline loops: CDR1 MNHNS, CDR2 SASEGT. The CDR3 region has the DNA TGTGCCAGCAGTGAAGCGGTTCGGTCGGGGGGTCAGCCCCAGCATTTT. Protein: CASSEAVRSGGQPQHF.

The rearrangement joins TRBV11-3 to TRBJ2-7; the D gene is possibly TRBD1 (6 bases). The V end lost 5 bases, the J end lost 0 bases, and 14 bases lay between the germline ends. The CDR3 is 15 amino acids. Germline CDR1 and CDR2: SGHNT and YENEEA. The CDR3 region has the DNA TGTGCCAGCAGCCCAGGGGCCACTTCCTCCTACGAGCAGTACTTC. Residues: CASSPGATSSYEQYF.